The 31 T cell receptor beta chains below were found in one sample sequenced in a study of beta chain features in type 1 diabetes. Study-wide results and caveats: All four CD4+ subsets of Type 1 diabetes patients contained TCRB CDR3s that were moderately but significantly shorter.

What was sequenced were expressed TCRB transcripts, since all of the isolated RNA had been reverse transcribed. Clones were read by immunoSEQ multiplex PCR, and TCRdb kept only the in-frame ones, dropping some. The table includes about 25,000 clones, about 71% detected once. Their recognized antigens are unknown. The material sequenced was stem cell memory CD4+ T cells from blood. The source of these receptors is a woman between 40 and 55 years old with type 1 diabetes.

This chain uses TRBV5-6 with TRBJ2-1; 9 bases align to TRBD2. The germline V gene encodes CDR1 SGHDT and CDR2 YYEEEE. The CDR3 is made up of 17 amino acids. V was clipped by 1 base and J by 2 bases; unmatched bases: 7. CDR3 in amino acids: CASSLIGGRGTYNEQFF. CDR3 in DNA: TGTGCCAGCAGCTTGATTGGCGGGAGGGGCACCTACAATGAGCAGTTCTTC.

The rearrangement joins TRBV6-6 to TRBJ1-3; the match to TRBD1 covers 8 bases. The V and J ends lost 5 bases and 2 bases, in that order; junction bases with no gene match: 5. Germline V CDR1 and CDR2: MNHNY, SVGAGI (reference sequence). This CDR3 comprises 15 residues. The CDR3 region is CASSPGQGPGNTIYF. The CDR3 DNA is TGTGCCAGCAGTCCCGGACAGGGCCCTGGAAACACCATATATTTT.

CDR3 bases: TGTGCCAGCAGCCAAGAACTGGGAGGGATCGGGCAGCCCCAGCATTTT. As protein: CASSQELGGIGQPQHF. The V gene is TRBV4-2, the J gene TRBJ1-5; D gene ambiguous. Looked up from germline, CDR1 is LGHNA and CDR2 is YNFKEQ. There are 16 residues in the CDR3. Between the trimmed V and J ends, which lost 0 bases and 7 bases, there was a span of 16 bases.

This clone was counted once. V usage is TRBV7-9 and J usage is TRBJ1-2, with D unclear. V gave up 5 bases and J gave up 3 bases, with 10 bases separating them. The CDR3 runs 13 residues. Germline V gene data show CDR1 as SEHNR and CDR2 as FQNEAQ (reference sequence). CDR3 loop: CASSQTADYGYTF. CDR3 DNA: TGTGCCAGCAGCCAAACAGCGGACTATGGCTACACCTTC.

The chain recombines TRBV7-2 with TRBJ2-1; perhaps TRBD2 as D (6 bases). Trimming removed 5 bases at V and 9 bases at J, with 17 bases between. This CDR3 is built from 14 residues. The germline gives CDR1 SGHTA, CDR2 FQGNSA. CDR3 in amino acids: CASSTTLMGGEQFF. CDR3 nucleotides: TGTGCCAGCAGCACGACCTTGATGGGGGGTGAGCAGTTCTTC.

The chain joins TRBV29-1 to TRBJ1-2; a weak D match, TRBD1 (5 bases). Trimming removed 4 bases from V and 8 bases from J, with 17 bases in between. Germline CDR1 SQVTM, CDR2 ANQGSEA. CDR3 length equals 13 residues. The CDR3 reads CSVVAGGARGYTF. The CDR3 DNA follows: TGCAGCGTTGTGGCCGGAGGGGCCAGGGGCTACACCTTC.

This clone was observed a handful of times. The chain uses TRBV9 and TRBJ2-3; 8 nucleotides align to TRBD2. Germline values: CDR1 SGDLS, CDR2 YYNGEE. This CDR3 comprises 15 residues. J gave up 1 base and V 4 bases, and 5 bases lay outside the gene matches. The CDR3 DNA is TGTGCCAGCAGCTCCCCGCGGGGGGGCACAGATACGCAGTATTTT. Amino acids: CASSSPRGGTDTQYF.

V is TRBV18 and J is TRBJ1-1; D uncertain. Germline V gene data show CDR1 as KGHSH and CDR2 as LQKENI. The CDR3 sequence is 14 residues long. V was trimmed by 3 bases and J by 4 bases, leaving 12 bases between them. The CDR3 DNA sequence: TGTGCCAGCTCACCGGACTGGGTGGGCACTGAAGCTTTCTTT. Its translation is CASSPDWVGTEAFF. Full variable domain (remainder filled in from reference TRBV18 and TRBJ1-1): NAGVMQNPRHLVRRRGQEARLRCSPMKGHSHVYWYRQLPEEGLKFMVYLQKENIIDESGMPKERFSAEFPKEGPSILRIQQVVRGDSAAYFCASSPDWVGTEAFFGQGTRLTVV.

This clone was picked up a small number of times. The V call is TRBV30, the J call TRBJ1-2; a weak D match, TRBD1 (5 bases). The CDR3 spans 13 residues. V lost 2 bases to trimming and J lost 5 bases, with 12 bases between them. Germline V gene sequence: CDR1 GTSNPN, CDR2 SVGIG (reference sequence). CDR3 residues: CAWSSGEPYGYTF. The CDR3 DNA is TGTGCCTGGAGTTCGGGGGAACCGTATGGCTACACCTTC.

The chain is built from TRBV9 and TRBJ1-2; possible D gene TRBD1, 5 bases. V lost 0 bases and J 2 bases, leaving 11 bases between the germline ends. CDR1 is SGDLS, CDR2 YYNGEE, per germline. The CDR3 is made up of 15 amino acids. The CDR3 is CASSVGRGGNYGYTF. The CDR3, as DNA: TGTGCCAGCAGCGTAGGAAGGGGAGGAAACTATGGCTACACCTTC.

This clone came up a few times. The chain is built from TRBV7-9 and TRBJ2-3; maybe TRBD1 (5 bases). The CDR3 is 15 residues long. Germline CDR1 and CDR2: SEHNR and FQNEAQ (reference sequence). V shed 9 bases and J shed 0 bases, with 16 bases lying between them. The CDR3 loop reads CASELTAFSTDTQYF. In nucleotides, the CDR3 is TGTGCCAGTGAGTTGACAGCATTTAGCACAGATACGCAGTATTTT.

The rearrangement joins TRBV7-8 to TRBJ2-3; D gene unclear. V was pared by 0 bases and J by 0 bases, with 7 bases between. Germline assignment: CDR1 SGHVS and CDR2 FQNEAQ. The CDR3 loop spans 15 amino acids. CDR3 loop: CASSLAGVSTDTQYF. In DNA, the CDR3 is TGTGCCAGCAGCTTAGCGGGCGTCAGCACAGATACGCAGTATTTT.

This clone was counted only a few times. The chain recombines TRBV18 with TRBJ2-7, with 7 bases lining up with TRBD1. Trimming at V came to 4 bases and at J to 0 bases, leaving 9 bases not matched to a gene. Germline V lookup: CDR1 KGHSH, CDR2 LQKENI. CDR3 length: 16 residues. This CDR3 reads CASSLSGQKDSYEQYF. CDR3 nucleotides: TGTGCCAGCTCACTATCGGGACAGAAAGACTCCTACGAGCAGTACTTC. The variable domain in full, completed from reference TRBV18 and TRBJ2-7, reads NAGVMQNPRHLVRRRGQEARLRCSPMKGHSHVYWYRQLPEEGLKFMVYLQKENIIDESGMPKERFSAEFPKEGPSILRIQQVVRGDSAAYFCASSLSGQKDSYEQYFGPGTRLTVT.

Written as DNA, the CDR3 is TGTGCCAGCAGCCTCGAGAGGGTATCCGAAGCTTTCTTT. Translation gives CASSLERVSEAFF. The chain couples TRBV7-2 to TRBJ1-1; D is unresolved. CDR3 length equals 13 residues. Germline CDR1 is SGHTA and CDR2 is FQGNSA. V was shortened by 5 bases and J by 8 bases, with 15 bases between the two germline ends.

The chain links TRBV5-4 to TRBJ1-5; TRBD1 is a possible D gene (6 bases). CDR3 length: 14 amino acids. Trimming shortened V by 4 bases and J by 8 bases, and 16 bases separated the two germline ends. Germline lookup yields CDR1 SGHNT and CDR2 YYREEE (reference sequence). The chain's CDR3 is CASSRQGRGEPQHF. CDR3 in DNA: TGTGCCAGCAGCCGTCAGGGGCGCGGAGAGCCCCAGCATTTT.

The chain carries TRBV11-2 and TRBJ1-1; no firm D call. The CDR3 is made up of 12 amino acids. CDR1 is SGHAT and CDR2 is FQNNGV in the germline V gene. V was pared by 8 bases and J by 2 bases, with 9 bases between. In nucleotides, the CDR3 is TGTGCCAGCCTGAGTCTAAACACTGAAGCTTTCTTT. Translated, it gives CASLSLNTEAFF.

This chain connects TRBV28 to TRBJ1-2; tentatively, D is TRBD1 (5 bases). Germline loops: CDR1 MDHEN, CDR2 SYDVKM. Between the trimmed V and J ends, which lost 7 bases and 4 bases, there was a span of 22 bases. The CDR3 has 16 residues. CDR3 sequence: CASNEGRGGRFYGYTF. The CDR3 coding sequence is TGTGCCAGCAACGAGGGACGCGGGGGTCGGTTCTATGGCTACACCTTC.

This clone was observed a few times. This chain connects TRBV7-3 to TRBJ1-1, with D hard to call. Germline values: CDR1 SGHTA, CDR2 FQGTGA. The CDR3 covers 14 residues. Trimming took 5 bases from V and 3 from J, leaving 13 bases between them. CDR3 DNA sequence: TGTGCCAGCAGCCCCCGGGGTTCGGACACTGAAGCTTTCTTT. Translated, it gives CASSPRGSDTEAFF.

This clone was recorded a few times. The CDR3 DNA sequence: TGTGCCTGGACCGCCAGGGCAAACACTGAAGCTTTCTTT. Its protein is CAWTARANTEAFF. The chain joins TRBV30 to TRBJ1-1, with D possibly being TRBD1 (5 bases). The CDR3 runs 13 residues. With 4 bases removed from V and 2 bases from J, the gap between germline ends came to 11 bases. Germline-derived CDR1 and CDR2 are GTSNPN and SVGIG (reference sequence).

The chain combines TRBV18 with TRBJ1-1; perhaps TRBD1 as D (5 bases). The length of the CDR3 is 16 residues. Germline lookup yields CDR1 KGHSH and CDR2 LQKENI. V lost 3 bases, J lost 6 bases, and 20 bases lay in between. CDR3 protein: CASSPRMGGGRAEAFF. The CDR3 coding sequence is TGTGCCAGCTCACCGAGGATGGGCGGGGGTAGGGCTGAAGCTTTCTTT.

This clone has more than one count but fewer than ten. The V and J genes are TRBV9 and TRBJ2-3; a possible D gene is TRBD2 (6 bases). V lost 2 bases, J lost 1 base, and 11 bases lay in between. CDR3 length: 15 amino acids. CDR1 SGDLS and CDR2 YYNGEE come from the germline V gene. The DNA of the CDR3 is TGTGCCAGCAGCGTTGCGGGGCGGGGCACAGATACGCAGTATTTT. Encoded protein: CASSVAGRGTDTQYF.

This clone was counted once. The genes are TRBV9 and TRBJ1-1; possibly TRBD1 for D (6 bases). CDR1 SGDLS and CDR2 YYNGEE come from the germline V gene. Deletions cut 4 bases from V and 3 bases from J, with 22 bases between. This CDR3 contains 17 residues. The CDR3 spells CASSPTPQGRDYTEAFF. CDR3 DNA sequence: TGTGCCAGCAGCCCCACCCCCCAGGGGAGAGACTACACTGAAGCTTTCTTT. The whole variable domain, remainder taken from reference TRBV9 and TRBJ1-1, is DSGVTQTPKHLITATGQRVTLRCSPRSGDLSVYWYQQSLDQGLQFLIQYYNGEERAKGNILERFSAQQFPDLHSELNLSSLELGDSALYFCASSPTPQGRDYTEAFFGQGTRLTVV.

This chain connects TRBV5-8 to TRBJ2-5; possible D gene TRBD2, 6 bases. Germline CDR1 and CDR2: SGHTS and YDEGEE. The V gene lost 4 bases and the J gene lost 2 bases, with 18 bases spanning the gap. CDR3 size: 16 residues. CDR3 in DNA: TGTGCCAGCAGCGCACCGCGAATAGCGGCTCAAGAGACCCAGTACTTC. Protein: CASSAPRIAAQETQYF. The whole variable domain, remainder taken from reference TRBV5-8 and TRBJ2-5, is EAGVTQSPTHLIKTRGQQATLRCSPISGHTSVYWYQQALGLGLQFLLWYDEGEERNRGNFPPRFSGRQFPNYSSELNVNALELEDSALYLCASSAPRIAAQETQYFGPGTRLLVL.

This chain joins TRBV7-9 and TRBJ2-1; 7 bases fit TRBD2. CDR3 length equals 15 residues. J gave up 3 bases and V 2 bases, and 4 bases lay outside the gene matches. Germline lookup yields CDR1 SEHNR and CDR2 FQNEAQ (reference sequence). The CDR3: CASSLKAGHYNEQFF. The CDR3 DNA is TGTGCCAGCAGCTTAAAAGCGGGGCACTACAATGAGCAGTTCTTC.

This CDR3 is CASSLIPGQSTDTQYF. The CDR3 DNA sequence: TGTGCCAGCAGCTTAATTCCAGGACAGAGCACAGATACGCAGTATTTT. This chain links TRBV7-9 with TRBJ2-3; D may be TRBD1 (6 bases). The V gene lost 2 bases and the J gene lost 0 bases, with 12 bases spanning the gap. This CDR3 region has 16 residues. Germline V gene lookup returns CDR1 SEHNR and CDR2 FQNEAQ (reference sequence).

There are a few counts of this clone. The chain uses TRBV4-3 and TRBJ1-2, with 7 bases that match TRBD1. The germline CDR1 and CDR2 sequences are LGHNA and YSLEER. Unmatched junction bases numbered 15, after V lost 3 bases and J lost 8 bases. This CDR3 is 16 amino acids long. The CDR3 DNA is TGCGCCAGCAGCCATTCAGCGACAGGGATTGGGGAAGGCTACACCTTC. Translated: CASSHSATGIGEGYTF.

The chain joins TRBV11-3 to TRBJ2-2, with D possibly being TRBD2 (6 bases). CDR1 SGHNT and CDR2 YENEEA come from the germline V gene. There are 14 residues in the CDR3. V was trimmed by 5 bases and J by 2 bases, leaving 9 bases between them. The CDR3 spells CASSPGTNTGELFF. As DNA, the CDR3 is TGTGCCAGCAGCCCCGGGACTAACACCGGGGAGCTGTTTTTT.

The genes are TRBV9 and TRBJ2-7; no firm D call. The V end was cut by 0 bases, the J end by 0 bases, with 7 bases between. Looked up from germline, CDR1 is SGDLS and CDR2 is YYNGEE. There are 14 residues in the CDR3. CDR3 nucleotide sequence: TGTGCCAGCAGCGTAGCGCCCAGCTCCTACGAGCAGTACTTC. It is translated as CASSVAPSSYEQYF.

The gene calls are TRBV6-5 and TRBJ1-5, with D possibly matching TRBD1 (5 bases). The germline V gene encodes CDR1 MNHEY and CDR2 SVGAGI. The CDR3 spans 14 residues. Trimming left V 10 bases short and J 4 bases short, with 17 bases between. The CDR3 loop is CATFTWGSNQPQHF. The CDR3 coding sequence is TGTGCCACCTTTACATGGGGCTCTAATCAGCCCCAGCATTTT.

The chain uses TRBV7-2 and TRBJ1-2, with 8 bases aligning to TRBD1. The CDR3 is made up of 15 amino acids. CDR1 is SGHTA, CDR2 FQGNSA, per germline. The V segment lost 1 base and the J segment 7 bases; nucleotides outside the gene matches: 8. CDR3 nucleotide sequence: TGTGCCAGCAGCTTAGATCTCAGGGGGCTAAGTGGCTACACCTTC. Translation: CASSLDLRGLSGYTF.

The V and J genes are TRBV10-3 and TRBJ1-5; 8 bases are shared with TRBD1. The CDR3 has 14 amino acids. Germline values: CDR1 ENHRY, CDR2 SYGVKD. V shed 6 bases and J 5 bases; nucleotides not matched to a gene: 6. The CDR3, as DNA: TGTGCCATCAGGGCACAGGGGGAGGATCAGCCCCAGCATTTT. Residues: CAIRAQGEDQPQHF.